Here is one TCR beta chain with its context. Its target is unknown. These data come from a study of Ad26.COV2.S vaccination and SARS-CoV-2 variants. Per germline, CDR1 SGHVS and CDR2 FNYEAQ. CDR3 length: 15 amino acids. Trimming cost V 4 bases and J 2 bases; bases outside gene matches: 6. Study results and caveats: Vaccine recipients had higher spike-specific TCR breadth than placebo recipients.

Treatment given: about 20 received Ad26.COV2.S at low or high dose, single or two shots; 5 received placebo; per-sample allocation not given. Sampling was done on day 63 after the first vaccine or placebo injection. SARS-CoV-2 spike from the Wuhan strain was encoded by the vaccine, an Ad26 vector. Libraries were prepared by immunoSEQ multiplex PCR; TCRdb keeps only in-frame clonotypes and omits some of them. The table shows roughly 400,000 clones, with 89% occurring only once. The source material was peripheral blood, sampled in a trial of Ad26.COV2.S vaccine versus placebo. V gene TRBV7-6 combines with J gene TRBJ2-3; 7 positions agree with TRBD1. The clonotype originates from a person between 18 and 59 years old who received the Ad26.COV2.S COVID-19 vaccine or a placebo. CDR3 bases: TGTGCCAGCAGCTCGGGACAGATACTCACAGATACGCAGTATTTT. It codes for CASSSGQILTDTQYF.